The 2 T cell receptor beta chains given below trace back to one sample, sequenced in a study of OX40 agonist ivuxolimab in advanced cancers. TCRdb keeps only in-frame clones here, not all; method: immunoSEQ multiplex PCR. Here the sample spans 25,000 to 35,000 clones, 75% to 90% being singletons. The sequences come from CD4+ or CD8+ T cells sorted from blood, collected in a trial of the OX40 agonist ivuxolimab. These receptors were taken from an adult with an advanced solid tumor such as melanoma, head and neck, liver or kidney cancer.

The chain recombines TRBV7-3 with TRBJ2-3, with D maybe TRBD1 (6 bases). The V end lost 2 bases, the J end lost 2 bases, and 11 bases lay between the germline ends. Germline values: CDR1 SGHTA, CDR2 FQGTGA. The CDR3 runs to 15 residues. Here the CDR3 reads CASSLWTAVTDTQYF. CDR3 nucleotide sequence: TGTGCCAGCAGCTTATGGACAGCGGTCACAGATACGCAGTATTTT.

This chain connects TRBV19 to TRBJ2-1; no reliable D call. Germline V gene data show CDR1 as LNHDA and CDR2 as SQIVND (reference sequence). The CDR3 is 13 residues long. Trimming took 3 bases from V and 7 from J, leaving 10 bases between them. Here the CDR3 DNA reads TGTGCCAGTAGTATTCAACTGTATAATGAGCAGTTCTTC. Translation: CASSIQLYNEQFF.